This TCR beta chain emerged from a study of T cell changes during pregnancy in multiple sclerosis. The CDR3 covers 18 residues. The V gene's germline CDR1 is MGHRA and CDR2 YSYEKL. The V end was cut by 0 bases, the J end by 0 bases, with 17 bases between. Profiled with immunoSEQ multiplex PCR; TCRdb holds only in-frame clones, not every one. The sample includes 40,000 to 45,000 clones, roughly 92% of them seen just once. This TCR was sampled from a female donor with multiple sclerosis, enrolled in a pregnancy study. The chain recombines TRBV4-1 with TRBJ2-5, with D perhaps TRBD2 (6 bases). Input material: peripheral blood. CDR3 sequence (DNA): TGCGCCAGCAGCCAAGAAGAGGCCCCGGGACTCCACCAAGAGACCCAGTACTTC. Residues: CASSQEEAPGLHQETQYF.